Shown below are 15 T cell receptor beta chains from a single sample sequenced in a study of patients and donors after allogeneic stem cell transplantation. TCRdb reanalysed the RT-PCR reads using MiXCR and keeps one entry per CDR3 protein. The table lists some 200,000 distinct CDR3 sequences, roughly 40% of them singletons. Input material: blood, either unsorted or a sorted T cell fraction (not recorded which). These TCRs come from a human donor who was either an allogeneic HSCT recipient or a stem cell or donor lymphocyte infusion donor (not recorded which). It is not recorded whose cells these are; they may come from a transplant donor.

The chain recombines TRBV7-9 with TRBJ1-4; TRBD1 aligns across 10 bases. Unmatched junction bases numbered 9, after V lost 1 base and J lost 7 bases. The germline V gene has CDR1 SEHNR and CDR2 FQNEAQ (reference sequence). The CDR3 length is 17 residues. The chain's CDR3 is CASSLGGGTGEVEKLFF. CDR3 nucleotides: TGTGCCAGCAGCTTAGGAGGCGGGACAGGGGAAGTTGAAAAACTGTTTTTT.

Notes on this clonotype: It is likely a read error, because the conserved phenylalanine at the end of the CDR3 is missing. The chain employs TRBV5-1 and TRBJ2-5, with 9 bases lining up with TRBD1. The CDR3 contains 13 residues. Germline V CDR1 and CDR2: SGHRS, YFSETQ. J was trimmed by 7 bases and V by 3 bases; bases with no gene match: 4. Here the CDR3 DNA reads TGCGCCAGCAGCTGGACAGGGGAGGTGACCCAGTACCTC. Its protein product is CASSWTGEVTQYL.

This chain links TRBV30 with TRBJ1-1; possible D gene TRBD1, 5 bases. Trimming removed 5 bases at V and 4 bases at J, with 8 bases between. Germline assignment: CDR1 GTSNPN and CDR2 SVGIG (reference sequence). The CDR3 is 11 residues long. CDR3 sequence (DNA): TGTGCCTGGGGGGGATCCACTGAAGCTTTCTTT. Its protein is CAWGGSTEAFF.

This chain links TRBV7-6 with TRBJ1-5; a weak D match, TRBD1 (5 bases). CDR1 is SGHVS and CDR2 is FNYEAQ in the germline V gene. This CDR3 region has 16 residues. Trimming took 1 base from V and 2 from J, leaving 12 bases between them. CDR3 in DNA: TGTGCCAGCAGCTTAGTTGGGGGAATGGGCAATCAGCCCCAGCATTTT. Encoded protein: CASSLVGGMGNQPQHF.

CDR3 sequence reads: CASGVAGDTQYF. The CDR3 DNA is TGTGCCAGCGGAGTAGCGGGAGATACGCAGTATTTT. The V gene is TRBV3-1, the J gene TRBJ2-3, with TRBD2 matching over 7 bases. Germline trimming cut 8 bases from V and 5 bases from J; bases unmatched to any gene: 4. The length of the CDR3 is 12 residues. The germline gives CDR1 LGHDT, CDR2 YNNKEL (reference sequence).

This chain uses TRBV6-2 or TRBV6-3 with TRBJ2-3; D not resolved. V lost 5 bases and J 5 bases, leaving 8 bases between the germline ends. CDR1 and CDR2 from the germline V gene are MNHEY and SVGEGT. This CDR3 has 12 amino acids. The CDR3 sequence: CASSPQVDTQYF. As DNA, the CDR3 is TGTGCCAGCAGTCCCCAGGTAGATACGCAGTATTTT.

This clonotype is a singleton in its sample. The V gene is TRBV11-2, the J gene TRBJ1-5; D uncertain. Trimming took 2 bases from V and 7 from J, leaving 9 bases between them. Per germline, CDR1 SGHAT and CDR2 FQNNGV. The CDR3 extends over 13 amino acids. CDR3: CASSLKLGQPQHF. CDR3 bases: TGTGCCAGCAGCTTAAAATTGGGCCAGCCCCAGCATTTT.

This clonotype was seen a handful of times. This chain links TRBV7-3 with TRBJ1-1; unclear D gene. Germline loops: CDR1 SGHTA, CDR2 FQGTGA. Trimming left V 4 bases short and J 6 bases short, with 12 bases between. CDR3 length: 13 residues. CDR3 DNA: TGTGCCAGCAGCTCCGGGCCGCGGGCTGAAGCTTTCTTT. It encodes CASSSGPRAEAFF.

The gene calls are TRBV7-8 and TRBJ2-3; TRBD2 agrees at 11 bases. This CDR3 comprises 16 residues. Germline V gene lookup returns CDR1 SGHVS and CDR2 FQNEAQ. V shed 5 bases, J shed 3 bases, and the junction held 7 bases outside the gene matches. The CDR3 DNA follows: TGTGCCAGCAGCGAGCTAGCGGGAGGTCCTACAGATACGCAGTATTTT. As protein: CASSELAGGPTDTQYF.

This chain joins TRBV6-5 and TRBJ2-2, with D perhaps TRBD2 (7 bases). V lost 7 bases and J lost 5, with 17 bases in between. The CDR3 contains 15 residues. Germline V CDR1 and CDR2: MNHEY, SVGAGI. The CDR3 is CASKSEGGGTGELFF. In nucleotides, the CDR3 is TGTGCCAGCAAATCTGAGGGAGGGGGTACCGGGGAGCTGTTTTTT.

This clonotype was detected many times. This chain joins TRBV5-5 and TRBJ1-1; D is uncertain. The CDR3 covers 14 residues. The ends were cut back, 0 bases at V and 3 bases at J, with 9 bases in the middle. CDR1 is SGHKS, CDR2 YYEKEE, per germline (reference sequence). The CDR3 region has the DNA TGTGCCAGCAGCTTGGTTGGCGCTTACACTGAAGCTTTCTTT. This encodes CASSLVGAYTEAFF.

The rearrangement uses TRBV12-3 or TRBV12-4 and TRBJ2-1; D is perhaps TRBD1 (6 bases). Deletions cut 5 bases from V and 7 bases from J, with 18 bases between. This CDR3 is 15 amino acids long. The CDR3 sequence: CASSPPLTGQNEQFF. CDR3 bases: TGTGCCAGCAGTCCGCCCTTGACAGGTCAAAATGAGCAGTTCTTC.

This clonotype has ten or more counts. V gene TRBV7-9 combines with J gene TRBJ1-1; perhaps TRBD1 as D (5 bases). Germline V CDR1 and CDR2: SEHNR, FQNEAQ (reference sequence). V was pared by 5 bases and J by 2 bases, with 15 bases between. The CDR3 runs to 15 residues. CDR3 sequence: CASSPTGTANTEAFF. The CDR3 DNA is TGTGCCAGCAGCCCCACCGGGACCGCAAACACTGAAGCTTTCTTT.

The rearrangement joins TRBV7-9 to TRBJ1-5, with unresolved D. Looked up from germline, CDR1 is SEHNR and CDR2 is FQNEAQ (reference sequence). The V gene lost 5 bases and the J gene lost 3 bases, with 14 bases spanning the gap. This CDR3 has 15 residues. The CDR3 region is CASSQGGQVNQPQHF. The DNA of the CDR3 is TGTGCCAGCAGCCAAGGTGGGCAGGTCAATCAGCCCCAGCATTTT.

This clonotype showed up just once. One end of the junction does not line up with germline, which may come from a read error. The chain uses TRBV29-1 and TRBJ2-7; 7 bases line up with TRBD1. This CDR3 is built from 11 residues. The germline V gene encodes CDR1 SQVTM and CDR2 ANQGSEA. CDR3 loop: CSVVADRTENF. CDR3 DNA sequence: TGCAGCGTTGTTGCGGACAGGACGGAAAACTTC.